The rows below give T cell receptor beta chains drawn from one sample of a study of blood T cell repertoires in COVID-19. Using immunoSEQ multiplex PCR, the repertoire was profiled, and TCRdb retains in-frame clones only, with some absent. The sample lists around 250,000 clones, 80% to 90% occurring once. Sequencing input: PBMCs or T cells enriched from blood (not recorded which). The receptors stem from a woman between 45 and 60 years old who had recovered from COVID-19. CDR3s include the opening cysteine and the closing phenylalanine or tryptophan. Each record gives: V gene, J gene, CDR3 protein.

V: TRBV5-5; J: TRBJ1-2; CDR3: CASSVSGGNNYGYTF
V: TRBV5-4; J: TRBJ2-7; CDR3: CASSSRDRGTYEQYF
V: TRBV10-3; J: TRBJ2-1; CDR3: CAIMSGRGDEQFF
V: TRBV20-1; J: TRBJ1-2; CDR3: CSASKPSNYGYTF
V: TRBV3-1/TRBV3-2; J: TRBJ2-3; CDR3: CASSQKQSYTDTQYF
V: TRBV19; J: TRBJ2-7; CDR3: CASSPPGDRDEQYF
V: TRBV27; J: TRBJ2-7; CDR3: CASRGQQVEQYF
V: TRBV5-4; J: TRBJ1-1; CDR3: CASTDRDTEAFF
V: TRBV28; J: TRBJ1-2; CDR3: CASSGRHFLGGYTF
V: TRBV6-6; J: TRBJ1-6; CDR3: CATQTAGSSYNSPLHF
V: TRBV3-1/TRBV3-2; J: TRBJ1-1; CDR3: CASSQEIGAGAFF
V: TRBV28; J: TRBJ1-1; CDR3: CASSLGQGMAFF
V: TRBV15; J: TRBJ2-5; CDR3: CATSRDLSQRETQYF
V: TRBV24-1; J: TRBJ1-1; CDR3: CATSDFPGTGGDTEAFF
V: TRBV28; J: TRBJ2-1; CDR3: CASSQDIFDQFF
V: TRBV28; J: TRBJ1-5; CDR3: CASSLSALGGQPQHF
V: TRBV12-3/TRBV12-4; J: TRBJ1-2; CDR3: CASSFGQGSGYTF
V: TRBV4-1; J: TRBJ2-7; CDR3: CASSQDKTTSTPYYEQYF
V: TRBV28; J: TRBJ1-3; CDR3: CASSPYPRTGAGNTIYF
V: TRBV4-1; J: TRBJ1-5; CDR3: CASSQDPNQPQHF
V: TRBV5-1; J: TRBJ2-1; CDR3: CASSLNLAGGVANEQFF
V: TRBV18; J: TRBJ2-7; CDR3: CASSPPIGDSSYEQYF
V: TRBV9; J: TRBJ1-1; CDR3: CASSVSPTLNTEAFF
V: TRBV27; J: TRBJ2-7; CDR3: CASSPLAGGSYEQYF
V: TRBV27; J: TRBJ1-4; CDR3: CASSLDSITNEKLFF
V: TRBV3-1/TRBV3-2; J: TRBJ2-7; CDR3: CASSPPSGRVYEQYF
V: TRBV2; J: TRBJ1-4; CDR3: CASIQINEKLFF
V: TRBV5-1; J: TRBJ1-2; CDR3: CASSLGPGDYGYTF
V: TRBV9; J: TRBJ2-2; CDR3: CASHSGRANTGELFF
V: TRBV19; J: TRBJ1-5; CDR3: CASSIVWYLALGDQPQHF
V: TRBV6-5; J: TRBJ1-4; CDR3: CASRTTGEEKLFF
V: TRBV2; J: TRBJ1-1; CDR3: CATIRTVNTEAFF
V: TRBV2; J: TRBJ1-5; CDR3: CASSAQGQISNQPQHF
V: TRBV27; J: TRBJ2-7; CDR3: CASSLFPGLDREQYF
V: TRBV30; J: TRBJ1-4; CDR3: CAWSVGGYVEKLFF
V: TRBV13; J: TRBJ2-3; CDR3: CASSLSPSRGRAGDTQYF
V: TRBV30; J: TRBJ1-2; CDR3: CAWRRDRTYGYTF
V: TRBV3-1/TRBV3-2; J: TRBJ2-7; CDR3: CASSPGLLGYEQYF
V: TRBV10-3; J: TRBJ2-3; CDR3: CAISIAGLRTDTQYF
V: TRBV9; J: TRBJ1-6; CDR3: CASSLRDRPRNSPLHF
V: TRBV5-4; J: TRBJ2-1; CDR3: CASSLTGTANEQFF
V: TRBV10-2; J: TRBJ2-5; CDR3: CASSDSRSVAQYF
V: TRBV7-9; J: TRBJ1-6; CDR3: CASSQQGAKDSPLHF
V: TRBV18; J: TRBJ1-1; CDR3: CASSPSTGGTEAFF
V: TRBV5-8; J: TRBJ2-1; CDR3: CASSLGGGGGPHNEQFF
V: TRBV2; J: TRBJ1-5; CDR3: CASSEESGQPQHF
V: TRBV11-2; J: TRBJ2-5; CDR3: CASSPEPGTGNQETQYF
V: TRBV9; J: TRBJ2-5; CDR3: CASSVSASGLAETQYF
V: TRBV27; J: TRBJ2-3; CDR3: CASSPQLAGGTDTQYF
V: TRBV18; J: TRBJ1-3; CDR3: CASSDSSGNTIYF